The present T cell receptor beta chain was sequenced within a study of long-term antiretroviral therapy in people with HIV. Treatment for every participant with HIV took place in the United States. Samples held roughly 0.85-11 million cryopreserved PBMC, and DNA extraction followed. At survey level, the immunoSEQ assay was run in its v3.0 version. TCRdb's table, derived via immunoSEQ multiplex PCR, lists solely in-frame clones and lacks some. Of over 15,000 clones listed, 76% are singletons. CDR3 size: 12 residues. V lost 1 base and J lost 6, with 3 bases in between. The germline gives CDR1 SGHTA, CDR2 FQGTGA.

This chain connects TRBV7-3 to TRBJ2-2; D ambiguous. The specimen was unsorted PBMCs, collected 0.5 years before starting antiretroviral therapy. The clonotype originates from a woman aged 45-59 years with HIV. The CDR3 reads CASSLKSGELFF. CDR3 coding DNA: TGTGCCAGCAGCTTAAAATCCGGGGAGCTGTTTTTT.